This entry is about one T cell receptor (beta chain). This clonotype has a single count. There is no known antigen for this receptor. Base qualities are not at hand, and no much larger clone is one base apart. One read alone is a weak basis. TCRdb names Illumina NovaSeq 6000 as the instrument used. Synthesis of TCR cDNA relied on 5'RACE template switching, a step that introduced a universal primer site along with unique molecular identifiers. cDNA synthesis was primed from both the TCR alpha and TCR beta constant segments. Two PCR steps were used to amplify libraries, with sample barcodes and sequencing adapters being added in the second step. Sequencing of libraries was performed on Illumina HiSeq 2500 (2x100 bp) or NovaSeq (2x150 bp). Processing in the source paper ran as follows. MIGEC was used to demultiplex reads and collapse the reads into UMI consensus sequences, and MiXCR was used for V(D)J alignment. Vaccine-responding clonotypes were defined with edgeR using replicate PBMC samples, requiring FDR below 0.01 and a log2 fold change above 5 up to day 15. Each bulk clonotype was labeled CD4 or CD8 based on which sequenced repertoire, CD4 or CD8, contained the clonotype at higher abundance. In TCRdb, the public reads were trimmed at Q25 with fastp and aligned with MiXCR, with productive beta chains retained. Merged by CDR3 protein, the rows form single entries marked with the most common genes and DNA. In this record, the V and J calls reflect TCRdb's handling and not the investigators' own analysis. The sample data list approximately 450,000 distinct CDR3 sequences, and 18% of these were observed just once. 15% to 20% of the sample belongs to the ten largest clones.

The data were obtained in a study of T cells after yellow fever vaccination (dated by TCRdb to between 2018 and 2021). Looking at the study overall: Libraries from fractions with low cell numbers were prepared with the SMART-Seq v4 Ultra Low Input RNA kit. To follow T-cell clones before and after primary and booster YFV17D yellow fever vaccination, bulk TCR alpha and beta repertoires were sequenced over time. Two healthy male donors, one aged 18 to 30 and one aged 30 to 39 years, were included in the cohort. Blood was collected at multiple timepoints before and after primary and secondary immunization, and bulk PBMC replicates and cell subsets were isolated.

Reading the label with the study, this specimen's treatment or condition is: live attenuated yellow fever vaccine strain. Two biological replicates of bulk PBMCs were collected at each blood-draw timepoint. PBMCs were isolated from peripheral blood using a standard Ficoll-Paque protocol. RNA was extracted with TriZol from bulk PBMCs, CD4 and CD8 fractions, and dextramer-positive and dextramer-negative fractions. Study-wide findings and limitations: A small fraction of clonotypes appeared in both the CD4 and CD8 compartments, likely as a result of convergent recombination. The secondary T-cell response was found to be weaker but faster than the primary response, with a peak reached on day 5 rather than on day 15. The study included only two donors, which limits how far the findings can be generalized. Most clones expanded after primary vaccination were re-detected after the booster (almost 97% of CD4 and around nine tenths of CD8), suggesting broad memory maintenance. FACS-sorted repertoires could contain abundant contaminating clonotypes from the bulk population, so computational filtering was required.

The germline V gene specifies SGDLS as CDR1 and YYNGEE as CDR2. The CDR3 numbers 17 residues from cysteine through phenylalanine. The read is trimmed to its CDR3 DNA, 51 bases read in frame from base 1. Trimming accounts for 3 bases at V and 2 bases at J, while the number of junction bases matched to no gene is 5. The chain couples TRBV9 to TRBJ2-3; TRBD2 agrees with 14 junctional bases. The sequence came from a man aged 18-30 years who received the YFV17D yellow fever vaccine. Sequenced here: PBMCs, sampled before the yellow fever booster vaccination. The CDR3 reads CASSEGTSGGDTDTQYF. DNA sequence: TGTGCCAGCAGCGAGGGGACTAGCGGGGGAGACACAGATACGCAGTATTTT.